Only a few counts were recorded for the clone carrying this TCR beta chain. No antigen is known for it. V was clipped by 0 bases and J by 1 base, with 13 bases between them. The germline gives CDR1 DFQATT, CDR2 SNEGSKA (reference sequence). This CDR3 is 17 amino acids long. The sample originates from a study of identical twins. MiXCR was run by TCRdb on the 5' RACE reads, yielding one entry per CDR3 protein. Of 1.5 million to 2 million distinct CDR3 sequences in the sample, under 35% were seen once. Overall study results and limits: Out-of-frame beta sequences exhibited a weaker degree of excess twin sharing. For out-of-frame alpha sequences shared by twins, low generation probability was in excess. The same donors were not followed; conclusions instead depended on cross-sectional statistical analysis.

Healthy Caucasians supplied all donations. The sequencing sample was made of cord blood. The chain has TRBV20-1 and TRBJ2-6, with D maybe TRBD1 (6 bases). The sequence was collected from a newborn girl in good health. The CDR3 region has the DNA TGCAGTGCTAGAGATTTGACAGGTTCATCTGGGGCCAACGTCCTGACTTTC. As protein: CSARDLTGSSGANVLTF.